These 23 T cell receptor beta chains were all obtained from the same sample, sequenced in a study of cytomegalovirus exposure and HLA in healthy donors (dated by TCRdb to the late 2010s). The library was made by the immunoSEQ multiplex PCR assay. For the multiplex PCR, a mixture combining 60 forward primers for TCR Vbeta segments and 13 reverse primers for TCR Jbeta segments was used. TCRdb provides this immuneACCESS table in a form limited to in-frame rearrangements. Some clones are lacking; in checked studies, under half of them reflect an unresolved V gene, and why the rest are absent is not known. Within this sample are some 170,000 clones, with 77% of them counted one time only. Of the sample, roughly 3.6% falls within the top ten clones. Sequenced sample: PBMCs. The receptors here all came from a man younger than 40 in good health and CMV-seropositive.

This clone was observed a single time. The gene calls are TRBV28 and TRBJ1-6; perhaps TRBD1 as D (5 bases). Germline loops: CDR1 MDHEN, CDR2 SYDVKM. V lost 11 bases and J lost 14, with 16 bases in between. The CDR3 is 11 amino acids. CDR3 sequence: CASKGSLTLHF. The CDR3 nucleotides read TGTGCCTCAAAGGGGTCGTTGACCCTCCACTTT.

The gene calls are TRBV7-2 and TRBJ1-5; 9 bases match TRBD1. The CDR3 length is 17 residues. Germline CDR1 SGHTA, CDR2 FQGNSA. Trimming at V came to 1 base and at J to 2 bases, leaving 6 bases not matched to a gene. The CDR3 DNA is TGTGCCAGCAGCTTAGTTTTCACAGGGGGCGGCAATCAGCCCCAGCATTTT. Encoded protein: CASSLVFTGGGNQPQHF.

The V call is TRBV9, the J call TRBJ1-4; no reliable D call. Germline loops: CDR1 SGDLS, CDR2 YYNGEE. Trimming took 4 bases from V and 7 from J, leaving 14 bases between them. The CDR3 contains 14 residues. The CDR3 is CASSPKAWSEKLFF. For the CDR3, the DNA is TGTGCCAGCAGCCCCAAGGCCTGGAGTGAAAAACTGTTTTTT.

The chain recombines TRBV9 with TRBJ2-3, with D maybe TRBD2 (5 bases). Germline-derived CDR1 and CDR2 are SGDLS and YYNGEE. The CDR3 runs 14 residues. Trimming left V 0 bases short and J 6 bases short, with 11 bases between. CDR3 residues: CASSVGLRGDTQYF. The CDR3 nucleotides read TGTGCCAGCAGCGTAGGTCTGCGAGGGGATACGCAGTATTTT.

In DNA form, the CDR3 reads TGTGCCAGCAGTTTCTCAGGGACAGGGGGACACGAGCAGTACTTC. It specifies CASSFSGTGGHEQYF. The chain links TRBV27 to TRBJ2-7; the match to TRBD1 covers 11 bases. V gave up 3 bases and J gave up 5 bases; unmatched junction bases: 6. Looked up from germline, CDR1 is MNHEY and CDR2 is SMNVEV (reference sequence). The CDR3 runs 15 residues.

The chain combines TRBV5-6 with TRBJ2-1, with D perhaps TRBD1 (6 bases). The CDR3 sequence is 14 residues long. Germline lookup yields CDR1 SGHDT and CDR2 YYEEEE. V lost 1 base and J lost 2, with 7 bases in between. Here the CDR3 DNA reads TGTGCCAGCAGCTTGAGGACAGCCTACAATGAGCAGTTCTTC. As protein: CASSLRTAYNEQFF. Together with reference TRBV5-6 and TRBJ2-1, the CDR3 gives the full variable domain: DAGVTQSPTHLIKTRGQQVTLRCSPKSGHDTVSWYQQALGQGPQFIFQYYEEEERQRGNFPDRFSGHQFPNYSSELNVNALLLGDSALYLCASSLRTAYNEQFFGPGTRLTVL.

This chain links TRBV10-3 with TRBJ2-7; 7 positions match TRBD1. Germline V gene lookup returns CDR1 ENHRY and CDR2 SYGVKD. The junction had 9 bases not matched to a gene; V was cut back by 11 bases and J by 5 bases. The CDR3 loop spans 12 amino acids. The CDR3 nucleotides read TGTGCCTCCGATACGGGACAGAACGAGCAGTACTTC. Encoded protein: CASDTGQNEQYF.

The V and J genes are TRBV7-2 and TRBJ2-7; 8 bases fit TRBD1. The CDR3 runs to 15 residues. The junction had 3 bases not matched to a gene; V was cut back by 2 bases and J by 0 bases. The germline V gene encodes CDR1 SGHTA and CDR2 FQGNSA. CDR3 sequence reads: CASSLQGAVSYEQYF. The CDR3 bases are TGTGCCAGCAGCTTACAGGGGGCGGTCTCCTACGAGCAGTACTTC.

The rearrangement uses TRBV2 and TRBJ2-1; TRBD2 matches 13 bases. CDR1 SNHLY and CDR2 FYNNEI come from the germline V gene. The V gene end was trimmed by 4 bases and the J gene end by 7 bases; junction bases not matched to a gene: 7. This CDR3 is 16 amino acids long. In nucleotides, the CDR3 is TGTGCCAGCAGTGGACCTATGACTAGCGGGGGGAATGAGCAGTTCTTC. Amino acids: CASSGPMTSGGNEQFF.

The rearrangement links TRBV5-6 to TRBJ1-5; the match to TRBD1 covers 10 bases. The V gene end was trimmed by 5 bases and the J gene end by 6 bases; junction bases not matched to a gene: 20. Germline V gene data show CDR1 as SGHDT and CDR2 as YYEEEE. The CDR3 is 19 residues long. The CDR3 spells CASSISGTGAQTWGQPQHF. The CDR3 DNA follows: TGTGCCAGCAGTATTTCCGGGACAGGGGCCCAGACGTGGGGTCAGCCCCAGCATTTT.

The rearrangement joins TRBV27 to TRBJ2-1, with TRBD2 matching 12 bases. This CDR3 comprises 16 residues. Germline V gene lookup returns CDR1 MNHEY and CDR2 SMNVEV (reference sequence). The V segment lost 5 bases and the J segment 3 bases; nucleotides outside the gene matches: 5. The CDR3 protein is CASSTTSGGFYNEQFF. In DNA, the CDR3 is TGTGCCAGCAGTACCACTAGCGGGGGGTTCTACAATGAGCAGTTCTTC.

The sample holds one count of this clone. This rearrangement joins TRBV9 to TRBJ2-4, with 7 positions matching TRBD1. J lost 4 bases, V lost 3 bases, and 4 bases had no gene match. Germline values: CDR1 SGDLS, CDR2 YYNGEE. The CDR3 spans 14 residues. This CDR3 reads CASSAGTEKNIQYF. DNA for the CDR3: TGTGCCAGCAGCGCCGGGACAGAGAAAAACATTCAGTACTTC. Full variable domain (outside the CDR3, taken from reference TRBV9 and TRBJ2-4): DSGVTQTPKHLITATGQRVTLRCSPRSGDLSVYWYQQSLDQGLQFLIQYYNGEERAKGNILERFSAQQFPDLHSELNLSSLELGDSALYFCASSAGTEKNIQYFGAGTRLSVL.

CDR3 amino acids: CASSETSGQETQYF. CDR3 bases: TGTGCCAGCAGTGAAACTAGCGGCCAAGAGACCCAGTACTTC. This chain links TRBV25-1 with TRBJ2-5; TRBD2 matches 8 bases. Per germline, CDR1 MGHDK and CDR2 SYGVNS. CDR3 length: 14 residues. The trim removed 2 bases at V and 1 base at J, leaving 0 bases unmatched. The full variable domain, in which reference TRBV25-1 and TRBJ2-5 provide the parts outside the CDR3, is EADIYQTPRYLVIGTGKKITLECSQTMGHDKMYWYQQDPGMELHLIHYSYGVNSTEKGDLSSESTVSRIRTEHFPLTLESARPSHTSQYLCASSETSGQETQYFGPGTRLLVL.

The V and J genes are TRBV7-2 and TRBJ2-3; D remains unclear. CDR1 is SGHTA, CDR2 FQGNSA, per germline. This CDR3 is 14 amino acids long. The V end lost 4 bases, the J end lost 0 bases, and 8 bases lay between the germline ends. The CDR3 reads CASSSAYSTDTQYF. The CDR3 coding sequence is TGTGCCAGCAGCTCCGCCTATAGCACAGATACGCAGTATTTT.

This chain joins TRBV2 and TRBJ1-2; D is possibly TRBD1 (5 bases). Germline V gene lookup returns CDR1 SNHLY and CDR2 FYNNEI. The CDR3 sequence is 15 residues long. Trimming pared 3 bases from V and 4 bases from J, leaving 15 bases between. Here the CDR3 reads CASSEMGLQSYGYTF. CDR3 nucleotides: TGTGCCAGCAGTGAGATGGGGCTTCAGAGCTATGGCTACACCTTC.

The chain is built from TRBV7-9 and TRBJ1-6; 8 bases map to TRBD1. CDR1 and CDR2 (germline): SEHNR, FQNEAQ (reference sequence). This CDR3 has 18 residues. The V segment lost 0 bases and the J segment 7 bases; nucleotides outside the gene matches: 11. The CDR3: CASSLARALGDRNSPLHF. For the CDR3, the DNA is TGTGCCAGCAGCTTAGCGCGGGCCTTGGGGGACAGGAATTCACCCCTCCACTTT. The full variable domain, completed using reference TRBV7-9 and TRBJ1-6, is DTGVSQNPRHKITKRGQNVTFRCDPISEHNRLYWYRQTLGQGPEFLTYFQNEAQLEKSRLLSDRFSAERPKGSFSTLEIQRTEQGDSAMYLCASSLARALGDRNSPLHFGNGTRLTVT.

The chain joins TRBV5-1 to TRBJ2-5; unclear D gene. This CDR3 is 14 amino acids long. The germline V gene has CDR1 SGHRS and CDR2 YFSETQ. Trimming stripped 0 bases from V and 2 bases from J, with 8 bases between. The CDR3 DNA is TGCGCCAGCAGCTTGGCGGAGATGCAAGAGACCCAGTACTTC. Protein sequence: CASSLAEMQETQYF.

This chain uses TRBV5-6 with TRBJ1-6; TRBD1 matches at 9 bases. Germline V CDR1 and CDR2: SGHDT, YYEEEE. Unmatched junction bases numbered 11, after V lost 4 bases and J lost 9 bases. The CDR3 has 16 residues. In DNA, the CDR3 is TGTGCCAGCAGCACCCTCTACAGGGGGCTGGGTTCACCCCTCCACTTT. It is translated as CASSTLYRGLGSPLHF.

The gene calls are TRBV27 and TRBJ1-1; TRBD1 matches at 7 bases. The CDR3 runs 13 residues. Germline CDR1 and CDR2: MNHEY and SMNVEV (reference sequence). J gave up 4 bases and V 8 bases, and 7 bases lay outside the gene matches. The CDR3 sequence is CASCPGGSTEAFF. The CDR3, as DNA: TGTGCCAGCTGTCCAGGGGGGTCCACTGAAGCTTTCTTT.

The chain has TRBV7-9 and TRBJ2-3; 14 bases are shared with TRBD2. In germline, CDR1 is SEHNR, CDR2 FQNEAQ (reference sequence). Trimming at V came to 5 bases and at J to 4 bases, leaving 5 bases not matched to a gene. The CDR3 runs to 16 residues. The CDR3 protein is CASSPRLAGGPDTQYF. The CDR3 nucleotides read TGTGCCAGCAGCCCCCGACTAGCGGGGGGGCCAGATACGCAGTATTTT.

The chain is built from TRBV30 and TRBJ1-2, with a tentative D call TRBD1 (6 bases). With 5 bases removed from V and 2 bases from J, the gap between germline ends came to 12 bases. The CDR3 has 13 amino acids. Germline V CDR1 and CDR2: GTSNPN, SVGIG (reference sequence). The CDR3 DNA sequence: TGTGCCTGGGACAGGAGGAGGAACTATGGCTACACCTTC. It specifies CAWDRRRNYGYTF.

This clone showed up just once. This rearrangement joins TRBV7-2 to TRBJ2-1; the match to TRBD1 covers 7 bases. The V and J ends lost 7 bases and 0 bases, in that order; junction bases with no gene match: 6. Germline V gene lookup returns CDR1 SGHTA and CDR2 FQGNSA. CDR3 size: 15 residues. For the CDR3, the DNA is TGTGCCAGCACCAGGGACAGAAGCTCCTACAATGAGCAGTTCTTC. Its translation: CASTRDRSSYNEQFF.

This chain joins TRBV4-1 and TRBJ1-6; no reliable D call. This CDR3 has 15 residues. The germline V and J ends were trimmed by 0 bases and 7 bases, with 10 bases remaining between them. Looked up from germline, CDR1 is MGHRA and CDR2 is YSYEKL. This CDR3 is CASSQDGSLNSPLHF. In DNA form, the CDR3 reads TGCGCCAGCAGCCAAGATGGCTCCTTAAATTCACCCCTCCACTTT.